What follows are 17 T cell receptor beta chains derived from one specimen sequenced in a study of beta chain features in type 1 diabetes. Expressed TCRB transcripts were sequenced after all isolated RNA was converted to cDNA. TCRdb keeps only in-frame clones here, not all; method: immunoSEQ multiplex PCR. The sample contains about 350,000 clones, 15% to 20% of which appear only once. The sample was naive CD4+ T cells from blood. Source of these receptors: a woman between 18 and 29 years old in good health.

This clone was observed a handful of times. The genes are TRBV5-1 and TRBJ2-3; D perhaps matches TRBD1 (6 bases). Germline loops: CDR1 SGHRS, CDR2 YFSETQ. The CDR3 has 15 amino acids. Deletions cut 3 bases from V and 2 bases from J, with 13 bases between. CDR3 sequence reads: CASSSPGQSTDTQYF. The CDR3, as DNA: TGCGCCAGCAGCTCCCCCGGACAGTCCACAGATACGCAGTATTTT.

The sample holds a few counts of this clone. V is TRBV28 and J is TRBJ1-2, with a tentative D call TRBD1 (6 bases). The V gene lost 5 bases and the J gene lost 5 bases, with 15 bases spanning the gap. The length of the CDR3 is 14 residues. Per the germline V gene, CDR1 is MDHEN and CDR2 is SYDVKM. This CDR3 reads CASSSNRVWYGYTF. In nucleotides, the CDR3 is TGTGCCAGCAGTAGCAACAGGGTATGGTATGGCTACACCTTC.

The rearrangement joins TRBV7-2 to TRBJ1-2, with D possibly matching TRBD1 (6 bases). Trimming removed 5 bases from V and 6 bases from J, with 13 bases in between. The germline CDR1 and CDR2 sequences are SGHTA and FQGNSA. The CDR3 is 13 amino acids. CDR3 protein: CASSVGTSDGYTF. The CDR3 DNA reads TGTGCCAGCAGCGTCGGGACATCGGATGGCTACACCTTC.

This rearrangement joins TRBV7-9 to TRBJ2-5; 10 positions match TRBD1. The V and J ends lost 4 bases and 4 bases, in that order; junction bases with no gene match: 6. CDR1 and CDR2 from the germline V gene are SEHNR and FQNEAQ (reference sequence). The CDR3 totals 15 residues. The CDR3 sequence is CASSSGQGTGETQYF. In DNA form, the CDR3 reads TGTGCCAGCAGCTCGGGACAGGGGACCGGAGAGACCCAGTACTTC.

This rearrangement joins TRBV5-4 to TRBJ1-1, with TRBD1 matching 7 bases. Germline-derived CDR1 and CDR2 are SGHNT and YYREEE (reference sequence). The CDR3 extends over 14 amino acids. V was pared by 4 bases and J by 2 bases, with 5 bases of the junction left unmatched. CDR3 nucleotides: TGTGCCAGCAGCAGGACAGGAGTAAACACTGAAGCTTTCTTT. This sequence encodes CASSRTGVNTEAFF.

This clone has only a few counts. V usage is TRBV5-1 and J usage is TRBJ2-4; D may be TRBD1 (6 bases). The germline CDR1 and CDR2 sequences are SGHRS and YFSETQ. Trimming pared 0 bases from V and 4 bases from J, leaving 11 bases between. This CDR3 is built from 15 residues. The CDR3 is CASSLEPGAKNIQYF. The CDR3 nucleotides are TGCGCCAGCAGCTTGGAGCCAGGGGCAAAAAACATTCAGTACTTC.

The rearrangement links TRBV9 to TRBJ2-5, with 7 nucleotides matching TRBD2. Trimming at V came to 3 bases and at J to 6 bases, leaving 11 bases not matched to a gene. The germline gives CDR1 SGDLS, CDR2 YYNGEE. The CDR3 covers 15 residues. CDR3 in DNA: TGTGCCAGCAGCGCCGAGGGGCGGGAGTTAAAGACCCAGTACTTC. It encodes CASSAEGRELKTQYF.

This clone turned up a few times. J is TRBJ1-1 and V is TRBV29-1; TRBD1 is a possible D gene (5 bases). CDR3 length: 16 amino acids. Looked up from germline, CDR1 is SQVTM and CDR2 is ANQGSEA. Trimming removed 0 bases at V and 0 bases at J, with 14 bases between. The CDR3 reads CSVEDRQGSMNTEAFF. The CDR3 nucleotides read TGCAGCGTTGAAGATCGTCAGGGCTCCATGAACACTGAAGCTTTCTTT.

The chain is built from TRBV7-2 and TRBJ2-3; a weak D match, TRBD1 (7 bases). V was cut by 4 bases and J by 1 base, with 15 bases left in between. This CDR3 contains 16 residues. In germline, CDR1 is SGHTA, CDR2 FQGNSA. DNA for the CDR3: TGTGCCAGCAGCTGGGGGGCCGGGACAGGCACAGATACGCAGTATTTT. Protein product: CASSWGAGTGTDTQYF.

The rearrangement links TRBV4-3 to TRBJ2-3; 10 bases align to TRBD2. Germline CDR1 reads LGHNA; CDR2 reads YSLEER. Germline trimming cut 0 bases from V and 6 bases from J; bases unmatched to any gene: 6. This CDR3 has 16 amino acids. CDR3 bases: TGCGCCAGCAGCCAAGAAACACTAGCGGGGAGCGATACGCAGTATTTT. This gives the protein CASSQETLAGSDTQYF.

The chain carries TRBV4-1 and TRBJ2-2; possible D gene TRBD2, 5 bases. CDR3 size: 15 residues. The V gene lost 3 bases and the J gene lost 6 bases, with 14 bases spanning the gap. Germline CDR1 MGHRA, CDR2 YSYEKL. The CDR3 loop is CASSQARSGAGELFF. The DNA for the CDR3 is TGCGCCAGCAGCCAGGCCAGAAGCGGAGCCGGGGAGCTGTTTTTT.

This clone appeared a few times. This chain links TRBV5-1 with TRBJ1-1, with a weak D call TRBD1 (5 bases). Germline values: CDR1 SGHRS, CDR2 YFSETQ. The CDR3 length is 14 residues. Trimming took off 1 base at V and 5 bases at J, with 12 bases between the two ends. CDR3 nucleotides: TGCGCCAGCAGCTTGCCCGAACGGGGGACTGAAGCTTTCTTT. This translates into CASSLPERGTEAFF.

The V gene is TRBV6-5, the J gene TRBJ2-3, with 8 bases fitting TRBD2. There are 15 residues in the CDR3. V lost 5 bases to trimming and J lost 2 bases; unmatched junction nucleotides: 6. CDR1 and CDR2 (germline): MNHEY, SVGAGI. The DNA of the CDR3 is TGTGCCAGCAGTCTCCAGCGGGGGTTCACAGATACGCAGTATTTT. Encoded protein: CASSLQRGFTDTQYF.

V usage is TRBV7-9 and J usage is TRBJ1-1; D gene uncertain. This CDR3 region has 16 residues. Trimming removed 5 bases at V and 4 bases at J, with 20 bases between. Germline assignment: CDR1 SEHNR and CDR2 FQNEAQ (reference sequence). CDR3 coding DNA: TGTGCCAGCAGCCATAGAGACATTTCACGGGGCACTGAAGCTTTCTTT. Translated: CASSHRDISRGTEAFF.

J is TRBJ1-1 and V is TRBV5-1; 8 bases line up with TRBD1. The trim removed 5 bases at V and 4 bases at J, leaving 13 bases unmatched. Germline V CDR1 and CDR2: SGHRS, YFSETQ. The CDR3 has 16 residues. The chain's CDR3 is CASSPLPTGGGTEAFF. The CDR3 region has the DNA TGCGCCAGCAGTCCTCTTCCTACAGGGGGTGGCACTGAAGCTTTCTTT.

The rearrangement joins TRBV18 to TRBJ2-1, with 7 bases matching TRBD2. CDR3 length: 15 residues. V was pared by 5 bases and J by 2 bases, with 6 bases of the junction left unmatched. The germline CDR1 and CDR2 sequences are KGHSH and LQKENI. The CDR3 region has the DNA TGTGCCAGCTCATGGGACGGGAGGACCTACAATGAGCAGTTCTTC. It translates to CASSWDGRTYNEQFF.

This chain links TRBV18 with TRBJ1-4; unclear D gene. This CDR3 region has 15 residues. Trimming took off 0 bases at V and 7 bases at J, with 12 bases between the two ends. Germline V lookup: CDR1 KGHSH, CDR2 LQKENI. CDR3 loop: CASSPPGRVGEKLFF. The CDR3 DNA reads TGTGCCAGCTCACCACCAGGGAGGGTCGGTGAAAAACTGTTTTTT.